The entry below describes one T cell receptor (beta chain). Its cognate antigen has yet to be identified. No much larger clone exists at a distance of one base, and base qualities are not known. Library construction relied on 5' RACE. Instrument used: Illumina HiSeq 2500. A second PCR of roughly 7 to 11 cycles was run with a J-beta primer mix and a sample-barcoded 5' primer. A unique molecular identifier was introduced onto each TCR beta cDNA molecule by a template-switch 5' adaptor carrying 12 random nucleotides. Each sample yielded at least 3 million CDR3-containing paired-end reads. All of the RNA was converted into first-strand cDNA using the Mint cDNA synthesis kit, with a TRBC-specific oligonucleotide serving as the primer. All cDNA was treated with uracil-DNA glycosylase and then went through a first 18-cycle PCR with the universal primers M1SS and BC2_uni_R. Regarding the original processing steps: Each sample was normalized by randomly selecting 1 million high-quality reads, each carrying a distinct molecular identifier. Reads sharing molecular identifiers were discarded rather than binned into consensus sequences. MiTCR, with a Q25 quality threshold and the strictest error-elimination algorithm, was used for CDR3 identification, clonotype clustering and error correction. A nonparametric unseen species model with Euler transformation was used to estimate a lower bound on total TCR beta diversity. Using fastp trimming at Q25 and MiXCR clonotype assembly, TCRdb reanalyzed the public sequencing data and kept in-frame beta chains. Every CDR3 protein is listed once, alongside the most common genes and DNA of its rows. TCRdb, not the original authors, processed these V and J calls. The sample table holds roughly 1.5 million distinct CDR3 sequences, of which roughly two fifths were seen once. The ten largest account for 4% of the sample.

The data originate from a study of blood T cells in healthy people across ages (dated by TCRdb to 2015 to 2017). About the investigation overall: Template switching captured roughly one uniquely barcoded TCR beta cDNA molecule per two T cells in model experiments. The study measured age-related changes in TCR beta repertoire diversity using deep sequencing normalized with unique cDNA molecular identifiers. The donors were divided into four age groups: young (average about 16 years), middle-aged (over 35), aged (about 61) and long-lived (roughly 88). Donors of different ages were randomly distributed across sequencing lanes to avoid experimental bias. Using the same blood draw, the study looked at two additional independent replicas of 1 million unique cDNA reads for two donors, one aged 18 to 30 and the other aged 80 or older. Results the study describes overall, beyond this receptor: Since profiling was done on bulk unsorted PBMCs, naive and antigen-experienced compartments could not be conclusively compared. Estimates of total diversity based on one million sequenced T cells were regarded as lower bounds and as underestimates. The CMV infection status of donors was not known, potentially confounding age-related changes in expanded clonotypes. Compared with the aged group, more naive CD4+ T cells, fewer expanded clones and increased TCR diversity were shown by the long-lived group, suggesting age selection. As age increased, observed TCR beta diversity per million T cells dropped in a roughly linear way, and a significant reduction was already evident by age about 40. The percentage of naive T cells measured by flow cytometry correlated strongly with observed TCR beta diversity.

The CDR3 measures 16 amino acids from cysteine to phenylalanine. The retained sequence is limited to the CDR3, 48 bases, with the frame set at the first base. Sequences SGHVS (CDR1) and FQNEAQ (CDR2) are obtained from the germline V gene. Unmatched junction bases come to 9, with V trimmed by 1 base and J by 11 bases. The donors were roughly 39 Caucasian individuals from Russia, aged roughly 6 to 90 years, who were systemically healthy. Roughly 10 milliliters of peripheral blood were collected from each donor into EDTA-treated Vacutainer tubes. Ficoll-Paque density-gradient centrifugation was used to isolate PBMCs, with at least 6 million per sample. Total RNA was extracted from PBMCs with Trizol reagent, with at least 5 micrograms obtained per sample. For every donor, an aliquot of PBMCs went through flow cytometry to measure the percentages of naive CD45RAhigh/CD27high T cells.

The receptor was isolated from a young woman in good health. Sequenced material: blood. Here the chain combines TRBV7-8 and TRBJ2-5; TRBD2 matches 14 bases in the middle. Here the CDR3 is given as CASSLGLAGGPVEQYF. The nucleotides read TGTGCCAGCAGCTTAGGACTAGCGGGAGGGCCTGTTGAGCAGTACTTC.